This T cell receptor beta chain was recovered during a study of technical replicates of blood from a few donors. Profiling relied on immunoSEQ multiplex PCR, and the TCRdb table lists in-frame clones only, not all of them. Of 55,000 to 75,000 clones listed, roughly nine tenths were seen once; the top ten hold around 3.6%. CDR1 and CDR2 from the germline V gene are SQVTM and ANQGSEA. V lost 0 bases and J lost 5, with 16 bases in between. There are 15 residues in the CDR3. The TCR originated in a human donor in good health. Some clones in this sample may be carry-over from other donors' samples. Input material: PBMCs. This chain uses TRBV29-1 with TRBJ2-5; possible D gene TRBD2, 7 bases. CDR3 in amino acids: CSVEDPRGAGETQYF. The CDR3 DNA reads TGCAGCGTTGAAGATCCTCGGGGGGCAGGGGAGACCCAGTACTTC. The full variable domain, its missing parts supplied by reference TRBV29-1 and TRBJ2-5, is SAVISQKPSRDICQRGTSLTIQCQVDSQVTMMFWYRQQPGQSLTLIATANQGSEATYESGFVIDKFPISRPNLTFSTLTVSNMSPEDSSIYLCSVEDPRGAGETQYFGPGTRLLVL.